The sequence of this TCR beta chain was determined in a study of cytomegalovirus exposure and HLA in healthy donors. Study-level results: Cytomegalovirus status was reportedly diagnosed by the classifier with high specificity and sensitivity. Rates of TCR association differed by HLA locus in a later analysis, with DRB1 highest and HLA-C lowest.

Healthy bone marrow donors formed the donor group. Germline V CDR1 and CDR2: SGHTA, FQGNSA. The CDR3 is 15 amino acids. Trimming removed 6 bases from V and 4 bases from J; junction bases left unmatched: 6. The PCR employed 60 Vbeta primers together with 13 Jbeta primers. Produced via immunoSEQ multiplex PCR; TCRdb's table is partial and in-frame only. Counted here are fewer than 150,000 clones, nearly 80% occurring once; the ten biggest clones make up 2.2%. A remark on this clone: Antigen: not known.

The chain combines TRBV7-2 with TRBJ2-3; 11 nucleotides line up with TRBD1. This receptor was obtained from a young man in good health and CMV-seronegative. Input material: PBMCs. CDR3 amino acids: CASSYGQGASDTQYF. CDR3 in DNA: TGTGCCAGCAGTTACGGACAGGGGGCGTCAGATACGCAGTATTTT.